These 19 T cell receptor beta chains share one sample of origin, sequenced in a study of sequential checkpoint blockade in melanoma. Data came from immunoSEQ multiplex PCR; TCRdb stores just in-frame clones and leaves some out. The sample carries 17,000 or so clones, around 70% recorded once. The treatment is: randomized to nivolumab then ipilimumab (arm A) or the reverse (arm B). The input for sequencing was CD8+ T cells sorted from blood (inferred from file names), taken from a patient given nivolumab and ipilimumab in sequence. The receptors shown here come from a human donor with melanoma.

This clone was observed a handful of times. Other DNA sequences in this specimen translate into the identical CDR3. The chain has TRBV6-4 and TRBJ2-1; 12 bases agree with TRBD2. Trimming took 4 bases from V and 8 from J; bases not matched to a gene: 3. This CDR3 is built from 14 residues. The V gene's germline CDR1 is MRHNA and CDR2 SNTAGT. As DNA, the CDR3 is TGTGCCAGCAGTGCGGGACTAGCGGGTGATGAGCAGTTCTTC. It specifies CASSAGLAGDEQFF.

This clone was detected only a few times. The rearrangement uses TRBV4-2 and TRBJ1-2; TRBD1 aligns across 7 bases. The V gene end was trimmed by 6 bases and the J gene end by 6 bases; junction bases not matched to a gene: 7. Germline CDR1 LGHNA, CDR2 YNFKEQ. The length of the CDR3 is 13 residues. Written as DNA, the CDR3 is TGTGCCAGCAGAGTACAGGGGAGCCATGGCTACACCTTC. As protein: CASRVQGSHGYTF.

The chain carries TRBV4-1 and TRBJ2-6; 7 nucleotides line up with TRBD1. The CDR3 is made up of 17 amino acids. The germline CDR1 and CDR2 sequences are MGHRA and YSYEKL. V lost 4 bases and J lost 0; bases outside the gene matches: 6. In DNA, the CDR3 is TGCGCCAGCAGCCTAGGACAGGTCCTCTCTGGGGCCAACGTCCTGACTTTC. It translates to CASSLGQVLSGANVLTF.

This clone was found a few times. V usage is TRBV6-5 and J usage is TRBJ1-2, with D possibly being TRBD1 (5 bases). Trimming took off 4 bases at V and 2 bases at J, with 14 bases between the two ends. CDR1 and CDR2 from the germline V gene are MNHEY and SVGAGI. The length of the CDR3 is 15 residues. CDR3 region: CASSSSLTANYGYTF. CDR3 in DNA: TGTGCCAGCAGTTCCTCCCTGACAGCCAACTATGGCTACACCTTC.

The table lists this clone with a count of one. V gene TRBV4-3 combines with J gene TRBJ1-5; 7 bases fit TRBD1. The CDR3 consists of 14 residues. V was clipped by 3 bases and J by 1 base; unmatched bases: 0. Germline V gene lookup returns CDR1 LGHNA and CDR2 YSLEER. The CDR3 DNA sequence: TGCGCCAGCAGCCAGGGACAGAGCAATCAGCCCCAGCATTTT. This translates into CASSQGQSNQPQHF.

The V call is TRBV9, the J call TRBJ1-4; 7 positions agree with TRBD1. The CDR3 totals 13 residues. Germline V gene data show CDR1 as SGDLS and CDR2 as YYNGEE. V lost 0 bases and J lost 8; bases outside the gene matches: 1. The CDR3 loop is CASSVGDSEKLFF. DNA of the CDR3: TGTGCCAGCAGCGTAGGGGACAGCGAAAAACTGTTTTTT.

Note on this clone: Its ends do not fully match the called genes, so a read error is possible. V and J are TRBV28 and TRBJ2-5; 7 nucleotides agree with TRBD2. Per germline, CDR1 MDHEN and CDR2 SYDVKM. The CDR3 has 12 amino acids. This CDR3 reads CASSFPTSVSNF. DNA of the CDR3: TGTGCCAGCAGTTTCCCTACTAGCGTATCGAACTTC. Complete variable domain (other parts from reference TRBV28 and TRBJ2-5): DVKVTQSSRYLVKRTGEKVFLECVQDMDHENMFWYRQDPGLGLRLIYFSYDVKMKEKGDIPEGYSVSREKKERFSLILESASTNQTSMYLCASSFPTSVSNFGPGTRLLVL.

V and J are TRBV28 and TRBJ1-1; D is unresolved. The CDR3 totals 15 residues. The V end lost 6 bases, the J end lost 4 bases, and 18 bases lay between the germline ends. Germline CDR1 is MDHEN and CDR2 is SYDVKM. CDR3 bases: TGTGCCAGCAGGCCCCCGAGAGACCCGGGCACTGAAGCTTTCTTT. Amino acids: CASRPPRDPGTEAFF.

This sequence joins TRBV20-1 and TRBJ2-1; D is possibly TRBD2 (6 bases). Trimming took 7 bases from V and 5 from J, leaving 9 bases between them. CDR3 size: 11 residues. The germline V gene has CDR1 DFQATT and CDR2 SNEGSKA (reference sequence). The DNA of the CDR3 is TGCAGTGGCGGGGTCAACAATGAGCAGTTCTTC. This gives the protein CSGGVNNEQFF.

The chain joins TRBV7-9 to TRBJ2-5; TRBD2 aligns across 14 bases. V gave up 5 bases and J gave up 3 bases; unmatched junction bases: 11. This CDR3 region has 18 residues. CDR1 and CDR2 (germline): SEHNR, FQNEAQ (reference sequence). The CDR3 region is CASSAGTSGGRWKETQYF. CDR3 in DNA: TGTGCCAGCAGCGCCGGGACTAGCGGGGGTCGATGGAAAGAGACCCAGTACTTC.

This chain uses TRBV2 with TRBJ2-5, with TRBD1 matching 8 bases. Germline V lookup: CDR1 SNHLY, CDR2 FYNNEI. Unmatched junction bases numbered 7, after V lost 6 bases and J lost 4 bases. This CDR3 contains 14 residues. CDR3 nucleotides: TGTGCCAGCAGCGGACAGGGATGGGTAGAGACCCAGTACTTC. It encodes CASSGQGWVETQYF.

The V call is TRBV28, the J call TRBJ1-6, with TRBD1 identical over 11 bases. J was trimmed by 4 bases and V by 2 bases; bases with no gene match: 7. Per germline, CDR1 MDHEN and CDR2 SYDVKM. The CDR3 is made up of 18 amino acids. CDR3 nucleotide sequence: TGTGCCAGCAGTTTAGAGGGACAGGGGGAATTTTATAATTCACCCCTCCACTTT. Translated: CASSLEGQGEFYNSPLHF.

This clone has just a few counts. The DNA of the CDR3 is TGTGCCAGCAGCGTAGGCACAGGGGGCCTCCGCGAGCAGTTCTTC. It is translated as CASSVGTGGLREQFF. V gene TRBV9 combines with J gene TRBJ2-1, with 9 bases aligning to TRBD1. Germline CDR1 reads SGDLS; CDR2 reads YYNGEE. The CDR3 extends over 15 amino acids. V lost 0 bases, J lost 10 bases, and 8 bases stayed unmatched. Using reference TRBV9 and TRBJ2-1 for the parts outside the CDR3, the full variable domain is DSGVTQTPKHLITATGQRVTLRCSPRSGDLSVYWYQQSLDQGLQFLIQYYNGEERAKGNILERFSAQQFPDLHSELNLSSLELGDSALYFCASSVGTGGLREQFFGPGTRLTVL.

V gene TRBV2 combines with J gene TRBJ2-2; TRBD2 matches 10 bases. The CDR3 is 14 residues long. V dropped 9 bases and J dropped 2; count of bases not matched to a gene: 3. CDR1 is SNHLY, CDR2 FYNNEI, per germline. The CDR3 bases are TGTGCCAGTAGCGGGGGGTTTAACACCGGGGAGCTGTTTTTT. The encoded protein is CASSGGFNTGELFF.

J is TRBJ1-2 and V is TRBV29-1, with D perhaps matching TRBD1 (6 bases). V was cut by 2 bases and J by 4 bases, with 14 bases left in between. The CDR3 consists of 14 residues. CDR1 SQVTM and CDR2 ANQGSEA come from the germline V gene. The CDR3 bases are TGCAGCGTTGAATCGGCAGGGGTTTCCTATGGCTACACCTTC. Protein sequence: CSVESAGVSYGYTF.

The gene calls are TRBV16 and TRBJ2-2; D is possibly TRBD1 (5 bases). The CDR3 has 14 residues. The germline gives CDR1 KGHSY, CDR2 FQNENV. Trimming removed 3 bases at V and 0 bases at J, with 5 bases between. The CDR3: CASSQTANTGELFF. The CDR3 nucleotides are TGTGCCAGCAGCCAGACAGCGAACACCGGGGAGCTGTTTTTT.

The CDR3 sequence is CASSQEFRGWETQYF. For the CDR3, the DNA is TGCGCCAGCAGCCAAGAGTTCAGGGGATGGGAGACCCAGTACTTC. This chain uses TRBV4-1 with TRBJ2-5, with D maybe TRBD1 (6 bases). The CDR3 extends over 15 amino acids. The germline gives CDR1 MGHRA, CDR2 YSYEKL. The ends were cut back, 0 bases at V and 5 bases at J, with 13 bases in the middle.

This chain uses TRBV11-2 with TRBJ2-1; D perhaps matches TRBD2 (5 bases). Germline values: CDR1 SGHAT, CDR2 FQNNGV. Trimming took off 2 bases at V and 5 bases at J, with 10 bases between the two ends. The CDR3 has 14 residues. CDR3 amino acids: CASSLLNGDNEQFF. For the CDR3, the DNA is TGTGCCAGCAGCTTACTTAACGGGGACAATGAGCAGTTCTTC.

This clone was picked up one time. The rearrangement links TRBV19 to TRBJ1-1; a weak D match, TRBD1 (5 bases). Germline CDR1 LNHDA, CDR2 SQIVND (reference sequence). CDR3 size: 15 residues. With 5 bases removed from V and 0 bases from J, the gap between germline ends came to 13 bases. The CDR3 region is CASSWGGLMNTEAFF. The CDR3 DNA reads as TGTGCCAGTAGTTGGGGGGGTCTCATGAACACTGAAGCTTTCTTT.